Listed below are T cell receptor beta chains from one sample, sequenced in a study of blood T cells in healthy people across ages. TCRdb re-derived calls from the 5' RACE reads in MiXCR, one entry per CDR3 protein. The table records about 970,000 distinct CDR3 sequences, approximately 50% of them present only once. Source material: blood. The receptors were sampled from a woman aged 55-69 years in good health. Both conserved end residues are part of each CDR3. Fields, in order: D gene, J gene, clone size, CDR3 length, V gene, CDR3 protein, CDR3 DNA. D genes are given only for firm matches. The size field is filled for only some rows; it gives once, few, many or a size class.

>TRBD2|TRBJ2-3|NA|16|TRBV11-2
CASSLGPAGNLGGQYF
TGTGCCAGCAGCTTAGGTCCAGCGGGAAATTTAGGAGGGCAGTATTTT
>NA|TRBJ2-1|NA|14|TRBV29-1
CSVPSGRLYNEQFF
TGCAGCGTTCCCAGCGGGCGTTTGTACAATGAGCAGTTCTTC
>TRBD2|TRBJ2-1|few|24|TRBV6-4
CASSNLLTAGLAGPQVDSYNEQFF
TGTGCCAGCAGTAACCTACTCACCGCCGGACTAGCGGGACCTCAAGTAGACTCCTACAATGAGCAGTTCTTC
>TRBD2|TRBJ2-3|NA|17|TRBV4-2
CASSLGLAVRSTDTQYF
TGTGCCAGCAGCCTGGGACTAGCGGTAAGAAGCACAGATACGCAGTATTTT
>TRBD2|TRBJ2-1|once|17|TRBV20-1
CSAPAVAGPHPYNEQFF
TGCAGTGCTCCCGCGGTAGCGGGACCTCATCCTTACAATGAGCAGTTCTTC
>NA|TRBJ2-7|NA|16|TRBV4-1
CASSQGPVRSSYEQYF
TGCGCCAGCAGCCAAGGGCCAGTGAGGAGCTCCTACGAGCAGTACTTC
>NA|TRBJ2-3|few|14|TRBV4-1
CASSHEGPADTQYF
TGCGCCAGCAGCCATGAGGGCCCCGCGGATACGCAGTATTTT
>NA|TRBJ2-6|NA|18|TRBV7-9
CASRHEGPRNSGANVLTF
TGTGCCAGCAGGCACGAGGGCCCTAGGAACTCTGGGGCCAACGTCCTGACTTTC
>NA|TRBJ2-1|NA|10|TRBV5-6
CAAGMDEQFF
TGTGCCGCGGGCATGGATGAGCAGTTCTTC
>TRBD2|TRBJ2-3|few|12|TRBV12-3/TRBV12-4
CAVAGVADTQYF
TGTGCCGTGGCGGGAGTAGCGGATACGCAGTATTTT
>NA|TRBJ2-7|few|13|TRBV5-6
CASTPGRSYEQYF
TGTGCCAGCACCCCTGGCCGTTCCTACGAGCAGTACTTC
>NA|TRBJ1-1|once|15|TRBV6-2/TRBV6-3
CASSHQEGGYTEAFF
TGTGCCAGCAGTCACCAGGAGGGGGGGTACACTGAAGCTTTCTTT
>NA|TRBJ2-1|NA|16|TRBV28
CASSLSKVGIRDEQFF
TGTGCCAGCAGTTTATCCAAAGTGGGAATAAGGGATGAGCAGTTCTTC
>NA|TRBJ2-7|NA|19|TRBV7-8
CASSLALGTFYGFPYEQYF
TGTGCCAGCAGCTTAGCCCTGGGGACCTTCTACGGCTTTCCCTACGAGCAGTACTTC
>NA|TRBJ2-3|NA|14|TRBV20-1
CSPVGGNARDTQYF
TGCAGTCCCGTGGGGGGAAACGCACGGGATACGCAGTATTTT
>NA|TRBJ1-5|NA|16|TRBV6-1
CASSSSVSTSNQPQHF
TGTGCCAGCAGTTCTTCCGTAAGCACCAGCAATCAGCCCCAGCATTTT
>NA|TRBJ2-1|NA|13|TRBV6-1
CASRESSHNEQFF
TGTGCCAGCAGGGAGAGCTCCCACAATGAGCAGTTCTTC
>NA|TRBJ2-5|NA|17|TRBV28
CASSTLFRLWTEETQYF
TGTGCCAGCAGTACTTTATTCAGATTGTGGACAGAAGAGACCCAGTACTTC
>NA|TRBJ2-6|few|15|TRBV6-2/TRBV6-3
CASSHEVSGANVLTF
TGTGCCAGCAGCCACGAGGTGTCTGGGGCCAACGTCCTGACTTTC
>NA|TRBJ2-3|NA|15|TRBV27
CAGRRGVYRTDTQYF
TGTGCCGGCAGGAGGGGGGTCTACCGCACAGATACGCAGTATTTT
>NA|TRBJ1-2|few|18|TRBV18
CASSPLGTGKDTNYGYTF
TGTGCCAGCTCCCCACTTGGGACCGGAAAGGACACTAACTATGGCTACACCTTC
>NA|TRBJ2-7|NA|15|TRBV11-1
CASSPGRYLSYEQYF
TGTGCCAGCAGCCCCGGGCGGTACCTCTCCTACGAGCAGTACTTC